Following are 2 T cell receptor beta chains from one sample sequenced in a study of blood T cells in healthy people across ages. For the second PCR, which ran for about 7 to 11 cycles, a sample-barcoded 5' primer and a J-beta primer mix were used. In TCRdb, the 5' RACE reads were re-called with MiXCR into one record per CDR3 protein. Among about 780,000 distinct CDR3 sequences, 20% to 30% were seen once, and the ten largest hold around 3%. The data were also submitted as part of a second study, on T cells of mothers and their children.

Source material: blood. The receptor set was obtained from a boy aged 5-17 years in good health.

This clonotype was found a few times. With a much larger clone just one base away, this may be a read error. CDR3 DNA: TGCAGTGTTAGTGGCGGGCAGCAGGGCAGCACCGGGGAGCTGTTTTTT. Its protein product is CSVSGGQQGSTGELFF. The chain combines TRBV20-1 with TRBJ2-2, with D perhaps being TRBD1 or TRBD2 (5 bases each). Trimming left V 7 bases short and J 4 bases short, with 22 bases between. Germline loops: CDR1 DFQATT, CDR2 SNEGSKA (reference sequence). CDR3 length: 16 amino acids.

V and J are TRBV21-1 and TRBJ2-5; no DNA check was done on the table's D call, TRBD2. TRBV21-1 is a pseudogene. The length of the CDR3 is 12 residues. The CDR3 DNA follows: TGTGCCAGCAAATCGGGAGCAGAGACCCGGTACTTC. It codes for CASKSGAETRYF.